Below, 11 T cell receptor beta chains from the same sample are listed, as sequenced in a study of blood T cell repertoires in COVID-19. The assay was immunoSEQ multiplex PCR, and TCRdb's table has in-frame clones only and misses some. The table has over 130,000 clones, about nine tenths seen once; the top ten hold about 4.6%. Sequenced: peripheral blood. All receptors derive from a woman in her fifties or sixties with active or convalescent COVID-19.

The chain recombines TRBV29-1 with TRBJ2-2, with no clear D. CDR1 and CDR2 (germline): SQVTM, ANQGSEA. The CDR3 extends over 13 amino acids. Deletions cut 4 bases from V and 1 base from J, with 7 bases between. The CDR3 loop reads CSVGGVNTGELFF. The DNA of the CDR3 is TGCAGCGTTGGAGGAGTGAACACCGGGGAGCTGTTTTTT.

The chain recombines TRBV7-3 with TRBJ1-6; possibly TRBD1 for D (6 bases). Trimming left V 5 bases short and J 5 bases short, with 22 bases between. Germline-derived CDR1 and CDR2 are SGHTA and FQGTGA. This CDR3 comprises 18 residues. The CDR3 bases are TGTGCCAGCAGCCCGCGACAGGCTGCCGGGACGGATAATTCACCCCTCCACTTT. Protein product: CASSPRQAAGTDNSPLHF.

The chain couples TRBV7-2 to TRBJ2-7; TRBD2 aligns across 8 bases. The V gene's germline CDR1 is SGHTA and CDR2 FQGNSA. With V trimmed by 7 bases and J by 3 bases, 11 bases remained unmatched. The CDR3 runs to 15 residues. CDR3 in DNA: TGTGCCAGCACCGGGGGGGCCAGTATAATCTACGAGCAGTACTTC. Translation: CASTGGASIIYEQYF.

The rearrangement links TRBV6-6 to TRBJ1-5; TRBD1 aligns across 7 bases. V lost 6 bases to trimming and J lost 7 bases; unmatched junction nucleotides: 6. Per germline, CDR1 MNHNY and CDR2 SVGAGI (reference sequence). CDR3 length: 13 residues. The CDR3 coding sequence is TGTGCCAGCAGGACAGGGCAGGGGCAGCCCCAGCATTTT. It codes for CASRTGQGQPQHF.

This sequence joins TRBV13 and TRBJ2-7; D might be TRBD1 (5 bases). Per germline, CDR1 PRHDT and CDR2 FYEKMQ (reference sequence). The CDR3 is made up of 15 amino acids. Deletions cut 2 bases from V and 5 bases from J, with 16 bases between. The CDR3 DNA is TGTGCCAGCAGCTTAAATGCAGGGCCGGTTCACGAGCAGTACTTC. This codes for CASSLNAGPVHEQYF.

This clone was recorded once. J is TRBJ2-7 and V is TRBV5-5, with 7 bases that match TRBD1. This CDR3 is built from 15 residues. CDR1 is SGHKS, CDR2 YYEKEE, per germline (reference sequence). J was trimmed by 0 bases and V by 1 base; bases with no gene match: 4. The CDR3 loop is CASSLSGQRSYEQYF. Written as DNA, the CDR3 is TGTGCCAGCAGCTTGTCGGGACAGCGCTCCTACGAGCAGTACTTC.

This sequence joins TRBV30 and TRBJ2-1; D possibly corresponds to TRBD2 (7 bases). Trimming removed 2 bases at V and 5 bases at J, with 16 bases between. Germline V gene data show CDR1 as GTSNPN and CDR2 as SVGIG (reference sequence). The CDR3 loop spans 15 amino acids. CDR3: CAWSHLSGDNNEQFF. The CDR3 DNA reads TGTGCCTGGAGTCATCTCAGCGGGGACAACAATGAGCAGTTCTTC.

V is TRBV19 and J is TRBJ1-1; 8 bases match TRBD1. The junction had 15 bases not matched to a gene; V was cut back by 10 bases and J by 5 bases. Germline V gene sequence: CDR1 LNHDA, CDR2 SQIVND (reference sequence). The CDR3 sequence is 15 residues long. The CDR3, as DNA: TGTGCCACTACGACTGGTCAGGGGGCGAGGACTGAAGCTTTCTTT. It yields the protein CATTTGQGARTEAFF.

The CDR3 DNA is TGTGCCAGCTCATCAACGGCGGGACAGGTTAATTCACCCCTCCACTTT. Its translation: CASSSTAGQVNSPLHF. This chain joins TRBV18 and TRBJ1-6, with 8 bases that match TRBD1. Germline CDR1 and CDR2: KGHSH and LQKENI. This CDR3 region has 16 residues. After removal of 5 bases from V and 6 bases from J, the junction contained 9 bases not matched to a gene.

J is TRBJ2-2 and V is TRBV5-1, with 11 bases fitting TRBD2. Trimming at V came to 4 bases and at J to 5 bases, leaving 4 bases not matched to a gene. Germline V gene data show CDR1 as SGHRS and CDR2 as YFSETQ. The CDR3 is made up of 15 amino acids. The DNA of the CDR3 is TGCGCCAGCAGCGGTAGCGGGGGGGCGACCGGGGAGCTGTTTTTT. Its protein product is CASSGSGGATGELFF.

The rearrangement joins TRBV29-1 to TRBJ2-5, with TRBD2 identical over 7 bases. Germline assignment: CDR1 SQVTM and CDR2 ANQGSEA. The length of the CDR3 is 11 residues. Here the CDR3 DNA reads TGCAGTGCGGGGGAGAAAGAGACCCAGTACTTC. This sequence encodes CSAGEKETQYF.